The clone carrying this TCR beta chain has a handful of counts. The record originates from a study of cytotoxic CD8 clonotypes in ibrutinib-treated CLL. Generated by immunoSEQ multiplex PCR, the TCRdb table keeps only in-frame clones and is missing some. The repertoire holds around 70,000 clones, about 84% seen once, with roughly 7.1% in the top ten. The CDR3 sequence is 15 residues long. The receptor was isolated from a human donor with chronic lymphocytic leukemia. The input for sequencing was PBMCs, taken at disease progression, from a patient treated with ibrutinib. This chain links TRBV21-1 with TRBJ2-1; the table's D gene call, TRBD1, was not cross checked with the DNA. TRBV21-1 is designated a pseudogene. The DNA for the CDR3 is TGTGCCAGCAGCAAAAGGTGGGCCCAGGTCAATGAGCAGTTCTTC. This encodes CASSKRWAQVNEQFF.